A selection of T cell receptor beta chains follows, all from one sample in a study of cytomegalovirus exposure and HLA in healthy donors. TCRdb's table, derived via immunoSEQ multiplex PCR, lists solely in-frame clones and lacks some. The table has 140,000 to 150,000 clones, over 60% seen once. The material sequenced was PBMCs. Source of these receptors: a woman aged 25 to 39 in good health and CMV-seronegative. Each CDR3 is given with its conserved first and last residue. A D gene is named only where the DNA matches it firmly. Clone size is shown for a subset of rows, as once, few, many or a class of expanded clone.

>TRBV7-6|NA|TRBJ1-1|NA
CASSLETTTEAFF
TGTGCCAGCAGCTTAGAGACAACCACTGAAGCTTTCTTT
>TRBV6-5|NA|TRBJ2-7|TRBD1
CASSPGQPPYEQYF
TGTGCCAGCAGTCCGGGACAGCCACCCTACGAGCAGTACTTC
>TRBV2|NA|TRBJ2-7|NA
CASSDGYEQYF
TGTGCCAGCAGTGACGGCTACGAGCAGTACTTC
>TRBV30|NA|TRBJ2-1|NA
CAWSVASPPEFF
TGTGCCTGGAGTGTAGCGAGCCCCCCCGAATTCTTC
>TRBV6-5|once|TRBJ1-1|NA
CASSYWDKGSTEAFF
TGTGCCAGCAGTTATTGGGACAAAGGAAGCACTGAAGCTTTCTTT
>TRBV11-2|NA|TRBJ1-6|NA
CASSLEPLNFYNSPLHF
TGTGCCAGCAGCCTCGAACCCCTAAACTTCTATAATTCACCCCTCCACTTT
>TRBV29-1|NA|TRBJ1-1|NA
CSVGGKGIGEAFF
TGCAGCGTTGGGGGCAAGGGAATCGGTGAAGCTTTCTTT
>TRBV10-3|NA|TRBJ2-4|TRBD1
CAISAGTGGAKNIQYF
TGTGCCATCAGCGCCGGGACAGGGGGGGCCAAAAACATTCAGTACTTC
>TRBV27|NA|TRBJ2-5|NA
CASSLSGGFEGETQYF
TGTGCCAGCAGTTTATCAGGAGGGTTTGAGGGAGAGACCCAGTACTTC
>TRBV5-1|NA|TRBJ1-1|NA
CASSWQQVGVYTEAFF
TGCGCCAGCAGCTGGCAGCAAGTGGGCGTTTACACTGAAGCTTTCTTT
>TRBV5-4|NA|TRBJ2-7|NA
CASSQQGLQYF
TGTGCCAGCAGCCAACAGGGCCTGCAGTACTTC
>TRBV11-2|NA|TRBJ1-1|NA
CASSLILLGARTEAFF
TGTGCCAGCAGCCTTATTTTGTTGGGGGCGAGAACTGAAGCTTTCTTT
>TRBV7-9|NA|TRBJ1-1|TRBD1
CASSPLRDRDTEAFF
TGTGCCAGCAGTCCCCTCCGGGACAGGGATACTGAAGCTTTCTTT
>TRBV5-4|NA|TRBJ2-7|NA
CAGSGQNSYEQYF
TGTGCCGGAAGCGGGCAGAACTCCTACGAGCAGTACTTC
>TRBV7-2|NA|TRBJ2-7|TRBD1
CASSSTGFLYEQYF
TGTGCCAGCAGCTCGACAGGGTTTCTCTACGAGCAGTACTTC
>TRBV18|few|TRBJ1-4|NA
CASSPSVVATNEKLFF
TGTGCCAGCTCACCATCAGTGGTTGCAACTAATGAAAAACTGTTTTTT
>TRBV4-3|NA|TRBJ2-5|NA
CASSLTRGFVGETQYF
TGCGCCAGCAGCCTTACCAGGGGATTTGTAGGAGAGACCCAGTACTTC
>TRBV4-2|few|TRBJ2-1|TRBD2
CASSQEGGSYNEQFF
TGTGCCAGCAGCCAAGAGGGGGGGTCCTACAATGAGCAGTTCTTC
>TRBV10-1|NA|TRBJ1-1|TRBD1
CATRDRANTEAFF
TGCGCCACCCGGGACAGGGCGAACACTGAAGCTTTCTTT
>TRBV30|NA|TRBJ1-2|TRBD1
CAWGATPGTAAYGYTF
TGTGCCTGGGGAGCGACACCGGGGACAGCGGCCTATGGCTACACCTTC
>TRBV7-3|once|TRBJ2-3|TRBD1
CASSLRRTGRTDTQYF
TGTGCCAGCAGCTTAAGGCGGACAGGGCGTACGGATACGCAGTATTTT
>TRBV5-1|NA|TRBJ1-6|TRBD1
CASSRQGDNSPLHF
TGCGCCAGCAGCCGACAGGGGGATAATTCACCCCTCCACTTT
>TRBV28|NA|TRBJ2-7|TRBD1
CASRSRQGATYEQYF
TGTGCCAGCAGATCTCGACAGGGGGCAACCTACGAGCAGTACTTC
>TRBV10-3|NA|TRBJ2-2|TRBD1
CAIRPGQGSGELFF
TGTGCCATCAGACCGGGACAGGGAAGCGGGGAGCTGTTTTTT
>TRBV30|NA|TRBJ2-7|TRBD1
CASYFRDRVNEQYF
TGTGCCAGCTATTTCCGGGACAGGGTAAACGAGCAGTACTTC
>TRBV2|NA|TRBJ1-2|TRBD1
CASSPITGTGGGYTF
TGTGCCAGCAGCCCGATTACCGGGACAGGGGGTGGCTACACCTTC
>TRBV5-1|few|TRBJ1-1|NA
CASSSPDRLNTEAFF
TGCGCCAGCAGCTCACCCGACAGACTGAACACTGAAGCTTTCTTT
>TRBV12-5|NA|TRBJ2-5|NA
CASGLVTTGTSETQYF
TGTGCTAGTGGTTTGGTAACGACAGGGACTTCAGAGACCCAGTACTTC
>TRBV7-3|few|TRBJ2-3|TRBD1
CASSSTGGIGDTQYF
TGTGCCAGCAGCTCCACAGGGGGGATTGGAGATACGCAGTATTTT
>TRBV6-1|NA|TRBJ1-1|NA
CASSEFLGDLNIMNTEAFF
TGTGCCAGCAGTGAATTTTTAGGGGATCTCAATATCATGAACACTGAAGCTTTCTTT
>TRBV9|NA|TRBJ1-1|TRBD1
CASSVRDRGTEAFF
TGTGCCAGCAGCGTCCGGGACAGGGGTACTGAAGCTTTCTTT